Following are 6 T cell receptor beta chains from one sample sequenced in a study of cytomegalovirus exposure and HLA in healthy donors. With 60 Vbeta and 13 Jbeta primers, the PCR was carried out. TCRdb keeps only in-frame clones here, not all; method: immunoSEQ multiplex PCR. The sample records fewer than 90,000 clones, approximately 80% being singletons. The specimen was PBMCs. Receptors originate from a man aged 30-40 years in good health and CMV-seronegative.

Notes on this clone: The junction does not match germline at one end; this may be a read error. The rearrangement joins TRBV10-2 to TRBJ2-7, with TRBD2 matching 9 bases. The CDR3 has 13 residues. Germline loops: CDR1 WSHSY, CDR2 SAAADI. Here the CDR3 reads CASTFGRAGTSLF. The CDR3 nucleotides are TGCGCCAGTACTTTTGGGAGGGCCGGGACTAGCCTTTTC.

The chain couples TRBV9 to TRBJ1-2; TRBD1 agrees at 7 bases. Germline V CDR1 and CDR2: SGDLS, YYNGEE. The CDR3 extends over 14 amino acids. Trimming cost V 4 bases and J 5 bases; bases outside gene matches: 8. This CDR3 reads CASSQGQSGYGYTF. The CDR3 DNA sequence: TGTGCCAGCAGCCAGGGACAGTCGGGTTATGGCTACACCTTC.

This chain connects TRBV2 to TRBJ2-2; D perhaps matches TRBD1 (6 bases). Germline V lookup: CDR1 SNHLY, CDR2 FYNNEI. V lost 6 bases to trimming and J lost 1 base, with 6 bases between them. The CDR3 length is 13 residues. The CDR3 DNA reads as TGTGCCAGCAGCAGGGGGAACACCGGGGAGCTGTTTTTT. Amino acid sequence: CASSRGNTGELFF.

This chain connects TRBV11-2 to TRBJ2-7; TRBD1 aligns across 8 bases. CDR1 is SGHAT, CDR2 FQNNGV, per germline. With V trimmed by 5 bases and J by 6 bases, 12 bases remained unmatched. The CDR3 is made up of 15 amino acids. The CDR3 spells CASSPLVRGLFEQYF. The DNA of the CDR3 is TGTGCCAGCAGCCCCCTTGTCAGGGGGCTTTTCGAGCAGTACTTC.

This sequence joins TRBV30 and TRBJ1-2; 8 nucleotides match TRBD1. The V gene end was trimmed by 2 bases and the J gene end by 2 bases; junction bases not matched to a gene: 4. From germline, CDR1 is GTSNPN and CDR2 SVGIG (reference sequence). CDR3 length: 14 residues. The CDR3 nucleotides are TGTGCCTGGAGTTTTAACAGGGGGAACTATGGCTACACCTTC. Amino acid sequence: CAWSFNRGNYGYTF. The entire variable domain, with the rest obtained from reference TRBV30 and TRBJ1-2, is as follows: SQTIHQWPATLVQPVGSPLSLECTVEGTSNPNLYWYRQAAGRGLQLLFYSVGIGQISSEVPQNLSASRPQDRQFILSSKKLLLSDSGFYLCAWSFNRGNYGYTFGSGTRLTVV.

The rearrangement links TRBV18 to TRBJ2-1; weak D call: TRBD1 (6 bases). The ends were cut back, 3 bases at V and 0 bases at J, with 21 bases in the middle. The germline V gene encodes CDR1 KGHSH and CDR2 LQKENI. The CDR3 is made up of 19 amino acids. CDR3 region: CASSPTSFGQTGSYNEQFF. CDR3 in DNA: TGTGCCAGCTCACCCACCTCGTTCGGACAGACGGGCTCCTACAATGAGCAGTTCTTC.